This record concerns one T cell receptor beta chain sequence. This entry is derived from a study of cytomegalovirus exposure and HLA in healthy donors. CDR1 and CDR2 from the germline V gene are GTSNPN and SVGIG (reference sequence). V lost 3 bases and J lost 5, with 17 bases in between. This CDR3 has 15 amino acids. The PCR ran on 60 Vbeta and 13 Jbeta primers. Clones were sequenced by immunoSEQ multiplex PCR, and TCRdb holds only the in-frame ones, with some missing. The sample includes 150,000 to 200,000 clones, around 78% of them seen just once. The V and J genes are TRBV30 and TRBJ1-5, with a tentative D call TRBD1 (5 bases). Material for sequencing was PBMCs. The receptor comes from a woman in her thirties or forties in good health and CMV-seronegative. The CDR3 loop is CAWRAGTLKDQPQHF. In DNA form, the CDR3 reads TGTGCCTGGAGAGCGGGGACGCTAAAGGATCAGCCCCAGCATTTT. The whole variable domain, remainder taken from reference TRBV30 and TRBJ1-5, is SQTIHQWPATLVQPVGSPLSLECTVEGTSNPNLYWYRQAAGRGLQLLFYSVGIGQISSEVPQNLSASRPQDRQFILSSKKLLLSDSGFYLCAWRAGTLKDQPQHFGDGTRLSIL.